This T cell receptor beta chain was retrieved from a study of vaccination effects on CD4 cells after COVID-19. Study-wide background: BNT162b2 vaccine or mRNA-1273 vaccine was given to participants in two doses. General observations from the study: Infection-derived and vaccine-derived clones contracted markedly late after vaccination.

Measured with immunoSEQ multiplex PCR; TCRdb has only the in-frame clones, and not every one. The sample consists of approximately 22,000 clones, around 74% of them appearing once. Concerning this clone itself: The antigen remains undetermined.

Germline CDR1 is SGHNT and CDR2 is YYREEE (reference sequence). V shed 7 bases and J shed 0 bases, with 7 bases lying between them. The CDR3 totals 13 residues. Sequencing was preceded by expansion of antigen-specific CD4+ T cells with viral peptide pools in the ViraFEST assay. Cells that had been cultured for less than eleven days were the source of isolated CD4+ T cells. Testing of the vaccine recipients showed negative nucleocapsid antibodies and no prior SARS-CoV-2 infection. The researchers cultured 1.5 million to 2.5 million PBMC per well with 9.5 to 10 IU/ml IL-2 and roughly 9.4 ug/ml peptides.

The clonotype originates from a human donor who received a COVID-19 vaccine. The starting material was CD4+ T cells from PBMCs cultured with HCoV-NL63 spike peptides, obtained before COVID-19 vaccination. The chain joins TRBV5-4 to TRBJ2-2; possibly TRBD2 for D (5 bases). The CDR3 DNA sequence: TGTGCCAGCGAGCGGACGAACACCGGGGAGCTGTTTTTT. It translates to CASERTNTGELFF.